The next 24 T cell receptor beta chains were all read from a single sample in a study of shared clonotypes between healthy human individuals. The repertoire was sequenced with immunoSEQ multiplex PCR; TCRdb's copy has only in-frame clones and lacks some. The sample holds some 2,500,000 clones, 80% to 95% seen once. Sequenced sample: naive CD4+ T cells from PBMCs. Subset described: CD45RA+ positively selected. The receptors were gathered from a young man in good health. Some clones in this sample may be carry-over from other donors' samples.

In DNA, the CDR3 is TGTGCCAGCAGTTTAAAACTTGCTAGCGGGAACACCGGGGAGCTGTTTTTT. This encodes CASSLKLASGNTGELFF. This chain connects TRBV13 to TRBJ2-2, with 7 bases lining up with TRBD2. The CDR3 contains 17 residues. With 6 bases clipped from V and 1 base from J, the junction kept 11 bases outside the gene matches. CDR1 and CDR2 from the germline V gene are PRHDT and FYEKMQ (reference sequence).

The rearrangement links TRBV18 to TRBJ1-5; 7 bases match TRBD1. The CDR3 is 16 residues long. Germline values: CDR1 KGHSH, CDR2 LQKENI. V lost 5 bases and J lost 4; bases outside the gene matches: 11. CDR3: CASSSLQGGNNQPQHF. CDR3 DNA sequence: TGTGCCAGCTCATCACTTCAGGGGGGGAATAATCAGCCCCAGCATTTT.

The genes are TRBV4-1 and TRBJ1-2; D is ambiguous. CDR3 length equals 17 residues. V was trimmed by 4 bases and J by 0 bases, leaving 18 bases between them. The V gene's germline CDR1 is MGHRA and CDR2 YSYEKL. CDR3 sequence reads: CASSRRSSDTTNYGYTF. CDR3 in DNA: TGCGCCAGCAGCCGTCGATCTTCCGACACAACTAACTATGGCTACACCTTC.

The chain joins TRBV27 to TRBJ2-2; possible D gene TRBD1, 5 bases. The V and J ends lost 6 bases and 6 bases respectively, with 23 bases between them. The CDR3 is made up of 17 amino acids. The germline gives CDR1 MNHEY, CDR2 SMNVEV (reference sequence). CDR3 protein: CASSPVLGQIGAGELFF. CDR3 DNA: TGTGCCAGCAGCCCCGTGTTAGGACAAATCGGAGCCGGGGAGCTGTTTTTT.

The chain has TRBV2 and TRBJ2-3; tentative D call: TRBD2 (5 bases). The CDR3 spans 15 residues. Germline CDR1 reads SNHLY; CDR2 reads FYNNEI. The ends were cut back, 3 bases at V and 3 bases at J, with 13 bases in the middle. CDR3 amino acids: CASSERRVGTDTQYF. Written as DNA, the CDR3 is TGTGCCAGCAGTGAGCGGCGGGTTGGGACAGATACGCAGTATTTT.

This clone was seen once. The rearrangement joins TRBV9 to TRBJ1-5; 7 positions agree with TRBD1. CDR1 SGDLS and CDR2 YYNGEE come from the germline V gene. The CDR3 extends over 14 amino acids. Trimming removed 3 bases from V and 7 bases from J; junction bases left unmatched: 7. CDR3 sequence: CASSETGDRQPQHF. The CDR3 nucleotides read TGTGCCAGCAGCGAAACAGGGGACCGGCAGCCCCAGCATTTT.

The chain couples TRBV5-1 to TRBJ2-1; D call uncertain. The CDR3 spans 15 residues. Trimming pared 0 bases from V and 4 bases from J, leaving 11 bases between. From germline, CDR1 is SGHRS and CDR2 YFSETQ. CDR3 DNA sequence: TGCGCCAGCAGCTTGGCCTCTACCCTATACAATGAGCAGTTCTTC. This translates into CASSLASTLYNEQFF. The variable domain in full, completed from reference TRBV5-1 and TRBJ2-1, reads KAGVTQTPRYLIKTRGQQVTLSCSPISGHRSVSWYQQTPGQGLQFLFEYFSETQRNKGNFPGRFSGRQFSNSRSEMNVSTLELGDSALYLCASSLASTLYNEQFFGPGTRLTVL.

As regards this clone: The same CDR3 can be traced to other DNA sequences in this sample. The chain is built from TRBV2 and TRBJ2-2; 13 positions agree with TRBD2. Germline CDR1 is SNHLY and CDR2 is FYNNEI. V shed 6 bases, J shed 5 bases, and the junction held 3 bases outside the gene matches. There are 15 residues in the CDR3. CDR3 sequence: CASSRTSGSTGELFF. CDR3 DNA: TGTGCCAGCAGCCGGACTAGCGGGAGTACCGGGGAGCTGTTTTTT.

The CDR3 protein is CASSFSFREQFF. The CDR3 nucleotides are TGTGCCAGCAGCTTTAGTTTTCGGGAGCAGTTCTTC. The chain has TRBV7-2 and TRBJ2-1; D is unresolved. This CDR3 contains 12 residues. Trimming pared 3 bases from V and 10 bases from J, leaving 10 bases between. Germline CDR1 reads SGHTA; CDR2 reads FQGNSA. The variable domain in full, with the rest retrieved from reference TRBV7-2 and TRBJ2-1, is GAGVSQSPSNKVTEKGKDVELRCDPISGHTALYWYRQSLGQGLEFLIYFQGNSAPDKSGLPSDRFSAERTGGSVSTLTIQRTQQEDSAVYLCASSFSFREQFFGPGTRLTVL.

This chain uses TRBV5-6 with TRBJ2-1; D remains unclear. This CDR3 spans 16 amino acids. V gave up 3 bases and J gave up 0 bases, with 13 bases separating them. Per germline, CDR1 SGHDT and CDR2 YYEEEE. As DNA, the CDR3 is TGTGCCAGCAGCTGGGTGGGAACGAGCTCCTACAATGAGCAGTTCTTC. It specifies CASSWVGTSSYNEQFF. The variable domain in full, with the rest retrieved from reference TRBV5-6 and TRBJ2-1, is DAGVTQSPTHLIKTRGQQVTLRCSPKSGHDTVSWYQQALGQGPQFIFQYYEEEERQRGNFPDRFSGHQFPNYSSELNVNALLLGDSALYLCASSWVGTSSYNEQFFGPGTRLTVL.

The CDR3 loop reads CASRGQGIFYGYTF. The CDR3 DNA follows: TGTGCCAGCAGGGGACAGGGTATTTTCTATGGCTACACCTTC. The chain couples TRBV2 to TRBJ1-2, with 9 bases identical to TRBD1. The CDR3 is 14 residues long. Germline values: CDR1 SNHLY, CDR2 FYNNEI. J lost 4 bases, V lost 6 bases, and 6 bases had no gene match.

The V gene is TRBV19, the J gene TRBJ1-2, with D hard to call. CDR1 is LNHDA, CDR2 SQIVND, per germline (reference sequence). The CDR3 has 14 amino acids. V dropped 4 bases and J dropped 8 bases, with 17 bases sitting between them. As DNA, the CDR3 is TGTGCCAGTAGTACCCTCAGGACTGTTGGAGGCTACACCTTC. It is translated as CASSTLRTVGGYTF.

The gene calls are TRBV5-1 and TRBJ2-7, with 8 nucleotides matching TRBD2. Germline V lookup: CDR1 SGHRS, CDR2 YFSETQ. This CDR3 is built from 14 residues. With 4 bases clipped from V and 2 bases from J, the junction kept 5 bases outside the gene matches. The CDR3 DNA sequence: TGCGCCAGCAGCAGGGGACTAGTCACCTACGAGCAGTACTTC. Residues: CASSRGLVTYEQYF.

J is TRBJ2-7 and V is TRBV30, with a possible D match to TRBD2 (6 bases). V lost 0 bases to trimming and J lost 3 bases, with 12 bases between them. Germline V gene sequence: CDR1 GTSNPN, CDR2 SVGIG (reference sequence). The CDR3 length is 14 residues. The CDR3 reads CAWSVLGRDYEQYF. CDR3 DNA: TGTGCCTGGAGTGTACTCGGGAGAGACTACGAGCAGTACTTC.

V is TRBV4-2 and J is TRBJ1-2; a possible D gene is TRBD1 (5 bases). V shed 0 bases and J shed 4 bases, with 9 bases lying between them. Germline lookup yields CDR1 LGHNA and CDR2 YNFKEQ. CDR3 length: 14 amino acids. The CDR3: CASSQDRVSYGYTF. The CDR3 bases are TGTGCCAGCAGCCAAGACAGGGTAAGCTATGGCTACACCTTC.

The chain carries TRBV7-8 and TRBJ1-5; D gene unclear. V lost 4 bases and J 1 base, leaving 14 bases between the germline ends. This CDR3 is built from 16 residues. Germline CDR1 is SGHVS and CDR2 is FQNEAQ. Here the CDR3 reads CASSSRSRLSNQPQHF. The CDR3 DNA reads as TGTGCCAGCAGCTCGCGTTCTAGGCTGAGCAATCAGCCCCAGCATTTT.

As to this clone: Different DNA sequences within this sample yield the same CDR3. The chain's CDR3 is CASSSRDRGYEQYF. In DNA, the CDR3 is TGTGCCAGCAGTTCCCGGGACAGGGGATACGAGCAGTACTTC. This chain uses TRBV6-5 with TRBJ2-7; 10 nucleotides align to TRBD1. Germline loops: CDR1 MNHEY, CDR2 SVGAGI. Unmatched junction bases numbered 4, after V lost 4 bases and J lost 4 bases. CDR3 length: 14 residues.

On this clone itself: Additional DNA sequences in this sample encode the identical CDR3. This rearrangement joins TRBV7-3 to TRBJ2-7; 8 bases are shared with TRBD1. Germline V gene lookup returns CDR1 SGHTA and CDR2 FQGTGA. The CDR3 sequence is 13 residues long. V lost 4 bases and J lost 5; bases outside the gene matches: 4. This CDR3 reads CASSSDRGHEQYF. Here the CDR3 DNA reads TGTGCCAGCAGCTCCGACAGGGGCCACGAGCAGTACTTC.

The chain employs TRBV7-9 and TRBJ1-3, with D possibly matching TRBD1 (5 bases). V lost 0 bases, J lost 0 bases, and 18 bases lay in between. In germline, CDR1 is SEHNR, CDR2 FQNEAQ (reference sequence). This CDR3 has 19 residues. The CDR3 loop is CASSLALRRPGTSGNTIYF. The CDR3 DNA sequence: TGTGCCAGCAGCTTAGCGCTTCGGAGGCCAGGGACCTCTGGAAACACCATATATTTT.

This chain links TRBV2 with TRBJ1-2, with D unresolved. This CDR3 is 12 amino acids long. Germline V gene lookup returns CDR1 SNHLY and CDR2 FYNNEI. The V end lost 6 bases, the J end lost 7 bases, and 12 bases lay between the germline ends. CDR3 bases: TGTGCCAGCAGAGGAGGCCGGGCTGGCTACACCTTC. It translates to CASRGGRAGYTF.

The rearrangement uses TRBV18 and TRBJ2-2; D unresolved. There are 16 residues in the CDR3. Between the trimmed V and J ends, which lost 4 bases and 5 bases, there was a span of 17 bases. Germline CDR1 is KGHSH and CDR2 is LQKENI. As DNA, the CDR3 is TGTGCCAGCTCACTTACCAGCAAGGCGCTGACCGGGGAGCTGTTTTTT. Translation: CASSLTSKALTGELFF.

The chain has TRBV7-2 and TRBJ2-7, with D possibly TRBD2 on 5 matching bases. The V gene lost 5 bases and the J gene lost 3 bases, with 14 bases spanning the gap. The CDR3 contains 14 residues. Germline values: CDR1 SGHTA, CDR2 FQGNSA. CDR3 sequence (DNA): TGTGCCAGCAGCCGCTCCTCGGACTTCTACGAGCAGTACTTC. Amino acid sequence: CASSRSSDFYEQYF.

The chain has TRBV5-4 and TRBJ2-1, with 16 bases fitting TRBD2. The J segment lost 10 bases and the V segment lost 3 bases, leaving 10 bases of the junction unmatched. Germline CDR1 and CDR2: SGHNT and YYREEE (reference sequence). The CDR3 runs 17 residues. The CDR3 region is CASSSGTSGRAWGEQFF. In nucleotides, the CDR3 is TGTGCCAGCAGCTCCGGGACTAGCGGGAGGGCCTGGGGGGAGCAGTTCTTC. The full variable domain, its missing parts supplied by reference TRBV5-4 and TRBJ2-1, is ETGVTQSPTHLIKTRGQQVTLRCSSQSGHNTVSWYQQALGQGPQFIFQYYREEENGRGNFPPRFSGLQFPNYSSELNVNALELDDSALYLCASSSGTSGRAWGEQFFGPGTRLTVL.

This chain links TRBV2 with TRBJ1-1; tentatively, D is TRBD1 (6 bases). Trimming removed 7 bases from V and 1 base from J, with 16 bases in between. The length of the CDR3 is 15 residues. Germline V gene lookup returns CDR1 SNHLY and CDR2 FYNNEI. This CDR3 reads CASTTRGHPNTEAFF. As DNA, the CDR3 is TGTGCCAGCACTACTCGGGGACACCCGAACACTGAAGCTTTCTTT.